A selection of T cell receptor beta chains follows, all from one sample in a study of T-cell reconstitution after alpha-beta-depleted transplantation in children. TCRdb processed the PCR reads anew with MiXCR; each CDR3 protein has one entry. This table holds more than 200,000 distinct CDR3 sequences, about 15% found once. Sequenced material: PBMCs, mostly from graft donor cells, taken 360 days after TCRalphabeta/CD19-depleted stem cell transplant. These receptors all come from a male patient between 2 and 15 years old who had a stem cell transplant for acute lymphoblastic leukemia, so the T cells may come from the graft donor. Both conserved end residues are part of each CDR3. Each record gives: CDR3 DNA, CDR3 protein, clone size, D gene, J gene, V gene. The D gene is left open where the match is weak. The size of a clone is reported for some rows only, either as once, few or many, or as a class for expanded clones.

DNA: TGTGCCAGCAGCTCCTTTCCCCAAGTGAGCACAGATACGCAGTATTTT
CDR3: CASSSFPQVSTDTQYF
size: .
D: .
J: TRBJ2-3
V: TRBV7-9

DNA: TGCGCCAGCAGCTGGACAACAGGGAAAACTGAAGCTTTCTTT
CDR3: CASSWTTGKTEAFF
size: .
D: .
J: TRBJ1-1
V: TRBV5-1

DNA: TGTGCCAGCAGCCCCAGGACAGAACCTTCTGGAAACACCATATATTTT
CDR3: CASSPRTEPSGNTIYF
size: few
D: .
J: TRBJ1-3
V: TRBV9

DNA: TGTGCCAGCAGCTACGACAGGGGAATCGCCTACGAGCAGTACTTC
CDR3: CASSYDRGIAYEQYF
size: few
D: TRBD1
J: TRBJ2-7
V: TRBV7-8

DNA: TGTGCCAGCAGTTACTCAGGTCTTGGCAGGAACACTGAAGCTTTCTTT
CDR3: CASSYSGLGRNTEAFF
size: .
D: .
J: TRBJ1-1
V: TRBV6-5

DNA: TGTGCCAGCAGTTTTCGCGGGGCCAAAAACATTCAGTACTTC
CDR3: CASSFRGAKNIQYF
size: .
D: .
J: TRBJ2-4
V: TRBV6-2/TRBV6-3

DNA: TGTGCCAGCAGTTACTCGAGGCAGGGGATCTACGAGCAGTACTTC
CDR3: CASSYSRQGIYEQYF
size: .
D: .
J: TRBJ2-7
V: TRBV6-5

DNA: TGTGCCAGCAGCTTAGCGCTAAAGGGGGGGTTAGGGGGTACAGATACGCAGTATTTT
CDR3: CASSLALKGGLGGTDTQYF
size: few
D: .
J: TRBJ2-3
V: TRBV7-2

DNA: TGTGCCAGCAGTCCTCACCCACTAGCGGGGAGAGGGGATACGCAGTATTTT
CDR3: CASSPHPLAGRGDTQYF
size: .
D: TRBD2
J: TRBJ2-3
V: TRBV28

DNA: TGTGCCAGCGGAAGGGCGAGCTCCTACAATGAGCAGTTCTTC
CDR3: CASGRASSYNEQFF
size: many
D: .
J: TRBJ2-1
V: TRBV6-1

DNA: TGTGCCAGCAGCCAAGATCAGGGGGAGACCCAGTACTTC
CDR3: CASSQDQGETQYF
size: .
D: .
J: TRBJ2-5
V: TRBV4-2

DNA: TGTGCCAGCAGCCCACTTCAGGGCTACACCTTC
CDR3: CASSPLQGYTF
size: many
D: .
J: TRBJ1-2
V: TRBV6-5

DNA: TGTGCCAGCAGCCTTCTCCAGGCTTCCACAGATACGCAGTATTTT
CDR3: CASSLLQASTDTQYF
size: .
D: .
J: TRBJ2-3
V: TRBV7-8

DNA: TGTGCCAGCAGTTTTAGCGGGAGGCAGTATTTT
CDR3: CASSFSGRQYF
size: few
D: TRBD2
J: TRBJ2-3
V: TRBV27

DNA: TGTGCTAGCAGCGCGGGACAGGGGTTATACAATGAGCAGTTCTTC
CDR3: CASSAGQGLYNEQFF
size: many
D: TRBD1
J: TRBJ2-1
V: TRBV7-7

DNA: TGCGCCAGCAGTGCTGGGGGAACAGTCACCTACGAGCAGTACTTC
CDR3: CASSAGGTVTYEQYF
size: few
D: .
J: TRBJ2-7
V: TRBV5-1

DNA: TGTGCCAGCAACGCGGGACCCCGAAGGAACACTGAAGCTTTCTTT
CDR3: CASNAGPRRNTEAFF
size: .
D: .
J: TRBJ1-1
V: TRBV11-2

DNA: TGTGCCAGCAGTTACGGAGGAGGGGCTTACAATGAGCAGTTCTTC
CDR3: CASSYGGGAYNEQFF
size: few
D: .
J: TRBJ2-1
V: TRBV6-2/TRBV6-3

DNA: TGTGCCAGCAGCTTGTTTCCACTAGCGGACAATGAGCAGTTCTTC
CDR3: CASSLFPLADNEQFF
size: .
D: TRBD2
J: TRBJ2-1
V: TRBV5-5

DNA: TGTGCCAGCAGCCCGTACAGGGGAATCACTAGCGGGGGACTCTACGAGCAGTACTTC
CDR3: CASSPYRGITSGGLYEQYF
size: many
D: TRBD2
J: TRBJ2-7
V: TRBV6-4

DNA: TGCAGTGCTTGGGCGAGCGGCGGGGAAGAGACCCAGTACTTC
CDR3: CSAWASGGEETQYF
size: .
D: .
J: TRBJ2-5
V: TRBV20-1

DNA: TGCAGCGTCCTCGGGGAGGTAGACACTGAAGCTTTCTTT
CDR3: CSVLGEVDTEAFF
size: few
D: .
J: TRBJ1-1
V: TRBV29-1

DNA: TGTGCCATCAGCGCGGACAGGGGAGACAACGAGCAGTACTTC
CDR3: CAISADRGDNEQYF
size: few
D: TRBD1
J: TRBJ2-7
V: TRBV10-3

DNA: TGTGCCAGCAGCTTAGGCATCTCCTACGAGCAGTACTTC
CDR3: CASSLGISYEQYF
size: .
D: .
J: TRBJ2-7
V: TRBV7-9

DNA: TGTGCCAGCAGCCAAGATGGGGGGCAGGGCCTCTACGAGCAGTACTTC
CDR3: CASSQDGGQGLYEQYF
size: once
D: .
J: TRBJ2-7
V: TRBV4-2

DNA: TGCGCCAGCAGCTTGCGGCTTATCCGACAGGGGACCACTGAAGCTTTCTTT
CDR3: CASSLRLIRQGTTEAFF
size: .
D: TRBD1
J: TRBJ1-1
V: TRBV5-1

DNA: TGTGCCACCAGCAGAGATTGGTGGGGGCAAGAGACCCAGTACTTC
CDR3: CATSRDWWGQETQYF
size: .
D: .
J: TRBJ2-5
V: TRBV15

DNA: TGTGCCAGCAGTTACAGGTGGCCGGGGGGTAGTGAAAAACTGTTTTTT
CDR3: CASSYRWPGGSEKLFF
size: .
D: .
J: TRBJ1-4
V: TRBV6-5

DNA: TGCAGCGTTGAAGTTCTTAGGGACAGACAGGACGAGCAGTACTTC
CDR3: CSVEVLRDRQDEQYF
size: few
D: TRBD1
J: TRBJ2-7
V: TRBV29-1

DNA: TGCAGTGCTACCCCGGCCCAGGGCAACAATGATGAGCAGTTCTTC
CDR3: CSATPAQGNNDEQFF
size: .
D: .
J: TRBJ2-1
V: TRBV20-1

DNA: TGTGCCAGCAGTTACACAGGGTCCGAGCAGTACTTC
CDR3: CASSYTGSEQYF
size: few
D: .
J: TRBJ2-7
V: TRBV6-6

DNA: TGTGCCAGCAGCTCGGGACTAGCGGGGGAAACTAGCACAGATACGCAGTATTTT
CDR3: CASSSGLAGETSTDTQYF
size: .
D: TRBD2
J: TRBJ2-3
V: TRBV7-3

DNA: TGTGCCAGCAGCTTACCTGCGGGGGCCCCCACAGATACGCAGTATTTT
CDR3: CASSLPAGAPTDTQYF
size: few
D: .
J: TRBJ2-3
V: TRBV7-7

DNA: TGTGCCAGCAGCGTAGGTGGGGATAACTATGGCTACACCTTC
CDR3: CASSVGGDNYGYTF
size: few
D: .
J: TRBJ1-2
V: TRBV9

DNA: TGTGCCAGCAGTCTAGGGACAGGGATCAATGAGCAGTTCTTC
CDR3: CASSLGTGINEQFF
size: few
D: TRBD1
J: TRBJ2-1
V: TRBV12-3/TRBV12-4

DNA: TGCAGCGTTGAAATCGGGGTTGGGGCTCTCGAGCAGTACTTC
CDR3: CSVEIGVGALEQYF
size: many
D: .
J: TRBJ2-7
V: TRBV29-1

DNA: TGTGCCAGCAGCGAGACAGCTGCCCAAGAGACCCAGTACTTC
CDR3: CASSETAAQETQYF
size: .
D: .
J: TRBJ2-5
V: TRBV13

DNA: TGTGCCAGCAGGGGAACAGCGGACCTCTCCTACGAGCAGTACTTC
CDR3: CASRGTADLSYEQYF
size: .
D: .
J: TRBJ2-7
V: TRBV12-3/TRBV12-4

DNA: TGTGCCAGCAGCCCCACGAGGTTGCTGGTGCGGGGGGGCGACAATGAGCAGTTCTTC
CDR3: CASSPTRLLVRGGDNEQFF
size: many
D: TRBD2
J: TRBJ2-1
V: TRBV7-2

DNA: TGTGCCAGCAGTTTAGATGGGGGGACGTACGAGCAGTACTTC
CDR3: CASSLDGGTYEQYF
size: .
D: .
J: TRBJ2-7
V: TRBV28

DNA: TGTGCCATCAGTGTGACTAGCACAGGGACAGATACGCAGTATTTT
CDR3: CAISVTSTGTDTQYF
size: many
D: .
J: TRBJ2-3
V: TRBV10-3

DNA: TGTGCCAGCAGCTTCAGCCAGGGAGGGGAAAAACTGTTTTTT
CDR3: CASSFSQGGEKLFF
size: few
D: .
J: TRBJ1-4
V: TRBV7-9

DNA: TGTGCCACCAGCAGAGATCCGGCCGGGAGCTACGAGCAGTACTTC
CDR3: CATSRDPAGSYEQYF
size: few
D: .
J: TRBJ2-7
V: TRBV15

DNA: TGCGCCAGCAGCACCGGGACTAGTAAAGAGACCCAGTACTTC
CDR3: CASSTGTSKETQYF
size: .
D: TRBD2
J: TRBJ2-5
V: TRBV5-1

DNA: TGTGCCAGCAGCGTAAGGTCTTCCGGAGGGGTCTCCTACGAGCAGTACTTC
CDR3: CASSVRSSGGVSYEQYF
size: .
D: .
J: TRBJ2-7
V: TRBV9

DNA: TGTGCCAGCAGTTTGGTGCAGGGCTACGAGCAGTACTTC
CDR3: CASSLVQGYEQYF
size: few
D: .
J: TRBJ2-7
V: TRBV27

DNA: TGTGCCAGCAGGAGGGGGACGAGCACAGATACGCAGTATTTT
CDR3: CASRRGTSTDTQYF
size: .
D: .
J: TRBJ2-3
V: TRBV27

DNA: TGTGCCAGCAGCTTTGCAGGGTTTTACAATGAGCAGTTCTTC
CDR3: CASSFAGFYNEQFF
size: few
D: .
J: TRBJ2-1
V: TRBV7-9

DNA: TGCAGTGCTAGACTTACCAACAGAGCAAGCAATGAAAAACTGTTTTTT
CDR3: CSARLTNRASNEKLFF
size: .
D: .
J: TRBJ1-4
V: TRBV20-1

DNA: TGTGCCAGCAGTTTAGCAAACAGTTACCACGGCTACACCTTC
CDR3: CASSLANSYHGYTF
size: many
D: .
J: TRBJ1-2
V: TRBV12-3/TRBV12-4

DNA: TGTGCCAGCAGCTTAGAAACAGGCGCTGGAAACACCATATATTTT
CDR3: CASSLETGAGNTIYF
size: .
D: .
J: TRBJ1-3
V: TRBV13

DNA: TGCGCCAGCAGCTTCTCCGGGACTAGCGGGAGCACAGATACGCAGTATTTT
CDR3: CASSFSGTSGSTDTQYF
size: once
D: TRBD2
J: TRBJ2-3
V: TRBV5-1

DNA: TGCGCCAGCAGCACCGGGGGCACTGAAGCTTTCTTT
CDR3: CASSTGGTEAFF
size: .
D: .
J: TRBJ1-1
V: TRBV5-1